This note documents a single TCR beta chain sequence. Its antigen specificity is not known. No much larger clone is present one base from it, and per-base qualities are unavailable. Other DNA sequences in this sample translate to the same CDR3. TCR CDR3 regions were amplified from genomic DNA by multiplex PCR using the deep immunoSEQ assay. Genomic DNA extracted from each cell subset was distributed evenly over all wells of several immunoSEQ 96-well plates, and each plate served as one replicate. Each replicate PCR for sorted subsets received roughly 0.2 ug genomic DNA, equal to tens of thousands of T cell genomes. Purified libraries were quantified with a Qubit 3.0 fluorometer, sized on a Bioanalyzer 2100, and re-quantified with the KAPA Library Quantification kit. Every immunoSEQ 96-well plate was sequenced on a dedicated single-read 150-cycle Illumina NextSeq 550 flow cell. Per the authors' processing: Because the immunoSEQ output included only junctional sequences and no quality scores, the filtering could not be the same as the filtering used for full-length reads. To assign V/J genes and CDR3, sequences were annotated against IMGT germline references using PyIR, a Python wrapper for IgBLAST v1.9. Reads with weak V/J assignments (E-value above 1e-6), missing CDR3, stop codons, out-of-frame junctions, or ambiguous translated residues were removed. A V3J clonotype was defined by an identical inferred V gene, J gene, and CDR3 amino acid sequence. Percentage overlap between repertoires was computed as shared unique clonotypes divided by the size of the smaller repertoire. Richness of each repertoire was evaluated using RTK rarefaction, the Chao1 estimator, and Recon v2.1 estimates of unobserved clonotypes. Generation probabilities for all TCRbeta clonotypes obtained by the gDNA method from a few donors were computed using OLGA. As stored in TCRdb, this immuneACCESS dataset retains in-frame rearrangements with V and J assigned. A fraction of the clones does not appear; measured against another copy, unresolved V genes explain less than half of the discrepancy, and the remainder lacks a known reason. The DNA gave D and trimming, while V, J and clone size come from that table. This sample comprises approximately 2,000,000 clones, just under 95% of them detected only once. The ten largest clones capture 0.37% of the sample.

These data originate in a study of shared clonotypes between healthy human individuals (dated by TCRdb to the early 2020s). In the study overall: The cohort included a few men and a couple of women between 18 and 49 years of age. Per donor, leukapheresis produced somewhere between about 0.85 and 9.5 billion PBMCs. For each donor, CD4 naive and CD4 memory were each given three plates, CD8 naive was given two plates, and CD8 memory was given one plate. To increase sequencing depth and limit assay-specific biases, different laboratories used diverse techniques to prepare libraries and sequence TCR repertoires. The study deeply sequenced blood TCR repertoires of about 5 healthy adults to estimate repertoire size and the extent of clonotype sharing between individuals. The study at large found these results: The small number of donors limited the genetic and exposure-history diversity represented. Estimated clonotype richness was generally larger for naive than for memory subsets. Compared with non-shared clonotypes, the clonotypes found in all four sorted-subset donors had higher generation probabilities. Sampling was restricted to blood, and TCR repertoires in tissues likely differ from the TCR repertoires found in blood. Pairwise subsampling led to the expectation that sequencing depth would affect the degree of clonotype sharing among donors. Approximately 5% of naive CD4, 3.5% of naive CD8, approximately 2.2% of memory CD4, and around 0.4% of memory CD8 clonotypes were shared across a few donors. Even with the large sequencing depth, rarefaction of the sorted-subset datasets indicated that sequencing was incomplete.

Donors were healthy HIV-negative adults with no recently reported acute infections or vaccinations. All donors were Caucasian adults living in Nashville, Tennessee, USA. CD4+ T cells were enriched by magnetic negative selection, after which naive cells were positively selected on CD45RA and the negative fraction was taken as the memory subset. Blood was obtained by leukapheresis, after which PBMCs were separated by Ficoll-Histopaque density gradient centrifugation and cryopreserved in liquid nitrogen vapor phase. Analytical flow cytometry was used to check the purity and quantity of each magnetically sorted T cell population. From each sorted fraction, genomic DNA was isolated and quantified by UV absorbance on a Nanodrop 2000c. The TCR was taken from a man aged 18 to 29 in good health. Some clones in this sample may be carry-over from other donors' samples. Source material: naive CD4+ T cells from PBMCs. Per the publication, the cell subset or site label means: CD45RA+ positively selected.

The nucleotide sequence is TGTGCCAGCAGCGGGACTAGCGGGAGGGCCAATGAGCAGTTCTTC. This sequence encodes CASSGTSGRANEQFF. The chain is assembled from TRBV2 and TRBJ2-1, and 16 bases in between align with TRBD2. The CDR3 goes from the cysteine to the phenylalanine over 15 residues. This entry keeps only the CDR3 DNA: 45 bases, framed from base 1. Germline trimming: 6 bases from V, 6 bases from J; junction bases outside gene matches: 2. Looking up the germline V gene yields CDR1 SNHLY and CDR2 FYNNEI.